A single sample gave rise to the 13 T cell receptor beta chains below, sequenced in a study of patients and donors after allogeneic stem cell transplantation. One entry per CDR3 protein, called by TCRdb with MiXCR from the RT-PCR reads. The sample includes 190,000 or so distinct CDR3 sequences, roughly two fifths of them seen just once. Sequencing was performed on blood, either unsorted or a sorted T cell fraction (not recorded which). Source of these receptors: a human donor who was either an allogeneic HSCT recipient or a stem cell or donor lymphocyte infusion donor (not recorded which). It is not recorded whose cells these are; they may come from a transplant donor.

The table lists this clonotype with many counts. The gene calls are TRBV7-8 and TRBJ1-1; TRBD1 might be the D (6 bases). V lost 3 bases to trimming and J lost 8 bases, with 10 bases between them. The germline V gene encodes CDR1 SGHVS and CDR2 FQNEAQ. The CDR3 is 12 amino acids. For the CDR3, the DNA is TGTGCCAGCAGCTTTAGTGGGACAGAAGCTTTCTTT. This codes for CASSFSGTEAFF. The full variable domain, in which reference TRBV7-8 and TRBJ1-1 provide the parts outside the CDR3, is GAGVSQSPRYKVAKRGQDVALRCDPISGHVSLFWYQQALGQGPEFLTYFQNEAQLDKSGLPSDRFFAERPEGSVSTLKIQRTQQEDSAVYLCASSFSGTEAFFGQGTRLTVV.

The V and J genes are TRBV5-1 and TRBJ1-2; TRBD1 aligns across 8 bases. Germline V gene data show CDR1 as SGHRS and CDR2 as YFSETQ. Trimming cost V 4 bases and J 8 bases; bases outside gene matches: 10. This CDR3 is 14 amino acids long. The CDR3 loop reads CASSMNQGAEGYTF. The CDR3 coding sequence is TGCGCCAGCAGCATGAACCAGGGGGCAGAAGGCTACACCTTC.

This chain uses TRBV25-1 with TRBJ2-7; a weak D match, TRBD1 (5 bases). Germline V gene sequence: CDR1 MGHDK, CDR2 SYGVNS. The CDR3 is 16 amino acids. Trimming pared 4 bases from V and 3 bases from J, leaving 19 bases between. The CDR3 sequence: CASSGRAAEVSYEQYF. CDR3 nucleotide sequence: TGTGCCAGCAGTGGCAGGGCAGCCGAGGTGAGCTACGAGCAGTACTTC.

The chain is built from TRBV6-6 and TRBJ2-1; 9 positions agree with TRBD2. Germline V gene lookup returns CDR1 MNHNY and CDR2 SVGAGI (reference sequence). The CDR3 has 16 amino acids. V was clipped by 6 bases and J by 8 bases; unmatched bases: 14. CDR3 sequence: CASSLGTSIVVDEQFF. CDR3 bases: TGTGCCAGCAGCCTTGGGACTAGCATAGTAGTTGATGAGCAGTTCTTC.

This clonotype was found many times. A read error may produce the germline difference seen at one junction end. V gene TRBV12-3 or TRBV12-4 combines with J gene TRBJ1-2; D gene uncertain. The CDR3 runs to 13 residues. The CDR3 loop is CASSLGRDYGYTF. CDR3 nucleotide sequence: TGTGCCAGCAGCTTAGGTCGGGACTATGGCTACACCTTC.

This chain connects TRBV5-1 to TRBJ2-1, with 7 bases identical to TRBD1. This CDR3 is built from 19 residues. Germline CDR1 and CDR2: SGHRS and YFSETQ. V trimming: 0 bases; J trimming: 0 bases; junction bases outside the gene matches: 12. The CDR3 DNA reads TGCGCCAGCAGCTTGGGGACAGGCGGTCGTCTAAGCTCCTACAATGAGCAGTTCTTC. This gives the protein CASSLGTGGRLSSYNEQFF.

The chain has TRBV20-1 and TRBJ2-2; weak D call: TRBD2 (5 bases). This CDR3 spans 12 amino acids. Germline CDR1 reads DFQATT; CDR2 reads SNEGSKA (reference sequence). V was clipped by 2 bases and J by 5 bases, with 6 bases between them. The CDR3 region is CSARRETGELFF. The CDR3 nucleotides read TGCAGTGCTAGAAGGGAGACCGGGGAGCTGTTTTTT.

This chain connects TRBV6-2 or TRBV6-3 to TRBJ1-1, with D possibly TRBD1 on 5 matching bases. V lost 6 bases to trimming and J lost 3 bases, with 11 bases between them. The CDR3 has 13 residues. From germline, CDR1 is MNHEY and CDR2 SVGEGT. Written as DNA, the CDR3 is TGTGCCAGCAGCCACTGGGGGTACACTGAAGCTTTCTTT. As protein: CASSHWGYTEAFF.

V and J are TRBV20-1 and TRBJ2-7, with 8 bases lining up with TRBD1. CDR1 DFQATT and CDR2 SNEGSKA come from the germline V gene (reference sequence). Germline trimming cut 7 bases from V and 2 bases from J; bases unmatched to any gene: 7. The CDR3 has 13 residues. CDR3 region: CSVKIQGAYEQYF. In DNA, the CDR3 is TGCAGTGTTAAGATACAGGGGGCCTACGAGCAGTACTTC.

This clonotype was seen a handful of times. This chain uses TRBV7-8 with TRBJ2-2; possible D gene TRBD1, 5 bases. V was trimmed by 0 bases and J by 5 bases, leaving 13 bases between them. The germline CDR1 and CDR2 sequences are SGHVS and FQNEAQ. The CDR3 loop spans 16 amino acids. CDR3 sequence reads: CASSLARQGETGELFF. CDR3 DNA sequence: TGTGCCAGCAGCTTAGCCCGACAAGGGGAAACCGGGGAGCTGTTTTTT.

This clonotype has just a few counts. The V call is TRBV24-1, the J call TRBJ2-5; D uncertain. From germline, CDR1 is KGHDR and CDR2 SFDVKD. The CDR3 is 17 residues long. Trimming shortened V by 5 bases and J by 2 bases, and 20 bases separated the two germline ends. The CDR3 loop reads CATSGPTQRTVQETQYF. The CDR3 DNA is TGTGCCACCAGTGGACCCACCCAGAGGACGGTACAAGAGACCCAGTACTTC.

The chain is built from TRBV27 and TRBJ1-5; 7 nucleotides agree with TRBD1. Trimming cost V 8 bases and J 3 bases; bases outside gene matches: 7. The CDR3 runs 14 residues. Germline CDR1 MNHEY, CDR2 SMNVEV (reference sequence). The CDR3 sequence: CASGITGVNQPQHF. CDR3 nucleotides: TGTGCCAGCGGGATTACAGGGGTCAATCAGCCCCAGCATTTT.

This clonotype was detected a few times. The genes are TRBV6-6 and TRBJ1-6; D is possibly TRBD1 (5 bases). The CDR3 totals 11 residues. CDR1 is MNHNY, CDR2 SVGAGI, per germline (reference sequence). V was cut by 8 bases and J by 9 bases, with 8 bases left in between. CDR3 sequence reads: CASGDFSPLHF. The CDR3 DNA follows: TGTGCCAGCGGGGACTTTTCACCCCTCCACTTT.